The TCR beta chain described here comes from a study of beta chain features in type 1 diabetes. Whole-study results and caveats: Patients and controls would be equally affected if PCR favored shorter templates. Patients with Type 1 diabetes showed moderately but significantly shorter TCRB CDR3s in all four CD4+ subsets.

TCRB transcripts that were expressed got sequenced, as all of the isolated RNA had been reverse transcribed. Produced via immunoSEQ multiplex PCR; TCRdb's table is partial and in-frame only. Counted here are 140,000 to 150,000 clones, about 13% occurring once; the ten biggest clones make up 1.3%. Germline CDR1 is DFQATT and CDR2 is SNEGSKA (reference sequence). The CDR3 is made up of 11 amino acids. With 6 bases removed from V and 7 bases from J, the gap between germline ends came to 12 bases. A word on this clone: As yet, its antigen is unknown. The CDR3 end shows no conserved phenylalanine or tryptophan, and so a read error is likely.

By way of CD45RO/CCR7/CD25/CD127/CD95/CD27, the CD4+ regulatory, stem cell-like memory, central memory and naive cells were sorted. Sorted populations all had greater than 95% purity. The TCR originated in a man aged 18 to 30 with type 1 diabetes. V gene TRBV20-1 combines with J gene TRBJ1-2; no definite D call. Sequenced material: central memory CD4+ T cells from blood. Here the CDR3 reads CSAKDPAGYTS. In DNA, the CDR3 is TGCAGTGCCAAAGACCCGGCTGGCTACACCTCC.